The 26 T cell receptor beta chains given below trace back to one sample, sequenced in a study of breast tumors, draining lymph nodes, adjacent tissues. Each CDR3 protein is one row after TCRdb ran MiXCR on the multiplex PCR reads. The sample has some 170,000 distinct CDR3 sequences; around 35% are singletons. Breast cancer patients provided tissue from their axillary draining lymph nodes. Sequenced material: axillary lymph node tissue. Source of these receptors: a female donor with breast cancer. Some clones in this sample may be carry-over from other donors' samples.

This chain links TRBV24-1 with TRBJ1-4; 8 nucleotides match TRBD1. Germline V gene lookup returns CDR1 KGHDR and CDR2 SFDVKD. V lost 7 bases, J lost 9 bases, and 12 bases stayed unmatched. This CDR3 has 15 residues. The CDR3 sequence is CATSPCDRGYQKLFF. In nucleotides, the CDR3 is TGTGCCACCAGCCCATGCGACAGGGGATACCAAAAACTGTTTTTT.

This clonotype was seen ten or more times. The genes are TRBV7-9 and TRBJ2-2; 7 nucleotides match TRBD2. Germline loops: CDR1 SEHNR, CDR2 FQNEAQ (reference sequence). This CDR3 has 15 amino acids. V trimming: 6 bases; J trimming: 0 bases; junction bases outside the gene matches: 4. The CDR3: CASRSSGSNTGELFF. In nucleotides, the CDR3 is TGTGCCAGCAGATCTAGCGGATCGAACACCGGGGAGCTGTTTTTT.

This clonotype has a count of ten or more. This sequence joins TRBV4-1 and TRBJ1-5, with TRBD1 matching over 9 bases. CDR1 is MGHRA and CDR2 is YSYEKL in the germline V gene. Trimming took 3 bases from V and 3 from J; bases not matched to a gene: 6. This CDR3 region has 16 residues. The CDR3 loop is CASSHTDRGYNQPQHF. DNA of the CDR3: TGCGCCAGCAGCCATACGGACAGGGGATACAATCAGCCCCAGCATTTT.

This clonotype was observed many times. The chain joins TRBV2 to TRBJ1-5; D is uncertain. Germline V gene lookup returns CDR1 SNHLY and CDR2 FYNNEI. V dropped 0 bases and J dropped 5 bases, with 11 bases sitting between them. The CDR3 totals 15 residues. This CDR3 is CASSEARRNDQPQHF. DNA of the CDR3: TGTGCCAGCAGTGAAGCGAGGCGGAACGATCAGCCCCAGCATTTT.

CDR3 amino acids: CASSRPGRGTDTQYF. In DNA, the CDR3 is TGTGCCAGTAGTCGCCCAGGGAGAGGGACAGATACGCAGTATTTT. The V and J genes are TRBV19 and TRBJ2-3; D possibly matches TRBD1 or TRBD2 (5 bases each). Germline loops: CDR1 LNHDA, CDR2 SQIVND (reference sequence). V lost 5 bases and J 3 bases, leaving 15 bases between the germline ends. The CDR3 is 15 residues long.

A word on this clonotype: Since no conserved phenylalanine or tryptophan closes the CDR3, a read error is the likely cause. The DNA is omitted, as the CDR3 cannot be located on it reliably, and the CDR3 follows TCRdb's listing. The J gene is TRBJ2-7, the V gene TRBV7-8; the listed D gene, TRBD2, was not tested against the DNA. The CDR3 sequence runs 13 residues, both termini included. Germline V gives CDR1 SGHVS, CDR2 FQNEAQ. The CDR3 sequence: CASRRGNPTSSTS.

This clonotype was counted ten times or more. This chain connects TRBV7-3 to TRBJ2-5; D might be TRBD1 or TRBD2, each matching 5 bases. The CDR3 totals 15 residues. Germline CDR1 is SGHTA and CDR2 is FQGTGA. Trimming cost V 5 bases and J 5 bases, with 18 bases left between them. In DNA form, the CDR3 reads TGTGCCAGCAGCCCCCAGGGACGGTCCTGGGAGACCCAGTACTTC. Translated, it gives CASSPQGRSWETQYF.

This clonotype appeared many times. V usage is TRBV27 and J usage is TRBJ1-2, with 10 bases fitting TRBD1. This CDR3 region has 15 residues. With V trimmed by 5 bases and J by 5 bases, 8 bases remained unmatched. Germline V gives CDR1 MNHEY, CDR2 SMNVEV (reference sequence). In DNA form, the CDR3 reads TGTGCCAGCAGTCCTAACACGGGACAGGGGTATGGCTACACCTTC. Its translation is CASSPNTGQGYGYTF.

This clonotype occurred many times. The CDR3 sequence is CASSTLPGQYGYTF. Here the CDR3 DNA reads TGTGCCAGCAGTACATTACCGGGACAGTATGGCTACACCTTC. The chain is built from TRBV6-2 or TRBV6-3 and TRBJ1-2; 7 nucleotides align to TRBD1. CDR3 length: 14 residues. Germline lookup yields CDR1 MNHEY and CDR2 SVGEGT. V gave up 5 bases and J gave up 5 bases; unmatched junction bases: 8.

This clonotype was seen at least ten times. The chain combines TRBV27 with TRBJ2-5; D is uncertain. The germline V gene encodes CDR1 MNHEY and CDR2 SMNVEV (reference sequence). The CDR3 extends over 12 amino acids. The V gene lost 5 bases and the J gene lost 3 bases, with 7 bases spanning the gap. CDR3 sequence reads: CASSGWKETQYF. The DNA for the CDR3 is TGTGCCAGCAGTGGCTGGAAAGAGACCCAGTACTTC.

This clonotype appeared many times. The rearrangement links TRBV7-8 to TRBJ2-2; 7 bases agree with TRBD1. This CDR3 is 16 amino acids long. Germline loops: CDR1 SGHVS, CDR2 FQNEAQ. The ends lost 1 base at V and 0 bases at J; junction bases unmatched: 2. CDR3 coding DNA: TGTGCCAGCAGCTTAGTTCAGGGGGCGAACACCGGGGAGCTGTTTTTT. As protein: CASSLVQGANTGELFF.

This clonotype has only one observation. The V and J genes are TRBV7-9 and TRBJ1-2; 11 positions match TRBD1. The CDR3 loop spans 16 amino acids. V dropped 3 bases and J dropped 4; count of bases not matched to a gene: 7. In germline, CDR1 is SEHNR, CDR2 FQNEAQ (reference sequence). CDR3 region: CASSFPGQGVFYGYTF. The CDR3 DNA sequence: TGTGCCAGCAGCTTTCCGGGACAGGGGGTTTTCTATGGCTACACCTTC.

At least ten counts were recorded for this clonotype. The V call is TRBV6-4, the J call TRBJ1-2; the match to TRBD1 covers 9 bases. Per the germline V gene, CDR1 is MRHNA and CDR2 is SNTAGT. V dropped 2 bases and J dropped 4; count of bases not matched to a gene: 11. The CDR3 loop spans 17 amino acids. The DNA for the CDR3 is TGTGCCAGCAGTGACGGGACAGGGATAGTGGGATGCTATGGCTACACCTTC. Its translation: CASSDGTGIVGCYGYTF.

This clonotype was seen a handful of times. This may come from a read error, since a much larger clone is one base off. This sequence joins TRBV5-4 and TRBJ1-4; TRBD1 matches 7 bases. CDR1 is SGHNT, CDR2 YYREEE, per germline (reference sequence). The CDR3 extends over 15 amino acids. With 4 bases clipped from V and 6 bases from J, the junction kept 9 bases outside the gene matches. The CDR3 reads CASSNKQGIDEKLFF. The DNA for the CDR3 is TGTGCCAGCAGCAACAAACAGGGGATAGATGAAAAACTGTTTTTT.

This clonotype was counted a single time. The chain recombines TRBV20-1 with TRBJ1-3; the D gene is possibly TRBD1 (5 bases). V gave up 6 bases and J gave up 7 bases, with 13 bases separating them. The CDR3 loop spans 12 amino acids. The germline gives CDR1 DFQATT, CDR2 SNEGSKA (reference sequence). The CDR3 nucleotides read TGCAGTGCAAGTGGGGGGGGGAACACCATATATTTT. Its protein is CSASGGGNTIYF.

The V gene is TRBV4-3, the J gene TRBJ2-2; TRBD2 aligns across 9 bases. CDR3 size: 18 residues. V trimming: 6 bases; J trimming: 7 bases; junction bases outside the gene matches: 18. CDR1 is LGHNA, CDR2 YSLEER, per germline. The CDR3 loop reads CASSRATIAGEDHGELFF. CDR3 bases: TGCGCCAGCAGTCGGGCAACTATAGCGGGAGAGGATCACGGGGAGCTGTTTTTT.

There are many counts of this clonotype. V and J are TRBV5-6 and TRBJ1-5; D is ambiguous. The CDR3 totals 14 residues. Per the germline V gene, CDR1 is SGHDT and CDR2 is YYEEEE. Trimming left V 1 base short and J 0 bases short, with 5 bases between. The CDR3 loop is CASSLFGSNQPQHF. CDR3 bases: TGTGCCAGCAGCTTGTTCGGTAGCAATCAGCCCCAGCATTTT.

This rearrangement joins TRBV20-1 to TRBJ2-3, with D possibly being TRBD1 or TRBD2 (5 bases each). V lost 3 bases, J lost 0 bases, and 13 bases lay in between. Per the germline V gene, CDR1 is DFQATT and CDR2 is SNEGSKA (reference sequence). The CDR3 is 15 residues long. DNA for the CDR3: TGCAGTGCTAGGGATCTGGGGGTGAGCACAGATACGCAGTATTTT. Translated, it gives CSARDLGVSTDTQYF.

In its sample, this clonotype was seen many times. The V and J genes are TRBV9 and TRBJ2-7, with D possibly being TRBD1 (6 bases). Per the germline V gene, CDR1 is SGDLS and CDR2 is YYNGEE. V lost 0 bases and J lost 2, with 9 bases in between. There are 14 residues in the CDR3. CDR3: CASSVEAGAYEQYF. CDR3 nucleotides: TGTGCCAGCAGCGTAGAGGCAGGGGCCTACGAGCAGTACTTC.

This clonotype was picked up many times. This chain uses TRBV4-1 with TRBJ1-4, with D perhaps TRBD1 (5 bases). Germline V gives CDR1 MGHRA, CDR2 YSYEKL. Trimming cost V 1 base and J 3 bases, with 15 bases left between them. The CDR3 covers 17 residues. As DNA, the CDR3 is TGCGCCAGCAGCCAAGGACAGCGAGCCCATCCTAATGAAAAACTGTTTTTT. Protein product: CASSQGQRAHPNEKLFF.

This clonotype was seen at least ten times. A single base separates this from a much larger clone, so it may be a read error. The chain combines TRBV6-5 with TRBJ1-6; TRBD1 matches at 7 bases. V gave up 6 bases and J gave up 9 bases; unmatched junction bases: 11. The CDR3 runs 15 residues. Germline lookup yields CDR1 MNHEY and CDR2 SVGAGI. The CDR3 here is CASRRDPTGRSPLHF. The CDR3 bases are TGTGCCAGCAGACGGGATCCGACAGGGCGTTCACCCCTCCACTTT.

Comments on this clonotype: This may be a read error, as it is one base from a much larger clone. V is TRBV7-9 and J is TRBJ2-1, with TRBD2 matching over 10 bases. Germline V lookup: CDR1 SEHNR, CDR2 FQNEAQ (reference sequence). J gave up 6 bases and V 10 bases, and 9 bases lay outside the gene matches. CDR3 length equals 14 residues. This CDR3 is CATQSGGGGNEQFF. Here the CDR3 DNA reads TGTGCCACGCAAAGCGGGGGGGGGGGCAATGAGCAGTTCTTC.

In its sample, this clonotype was seen many times. V and J are TRBV3-1 and TRBJ2-6; TRBD1 matches at 9 bases. Trimming cost V 3 bases and J 4 bases; bases outside gene matches: 1. The CDR3 extends over 15 amino acids. CDR1 is LGHDT and CDR2 is YNNKEL in the germline V gene (reference sequence). CDR3 residues: CASSHDRGGANVLTF. The CDR3 DNA reads as TGTGCCAGCAGCCACGACAGGGGGGGGGCCAACGTCCTGACTTTC.

The rearrangement joins TRBV24-1 to TRBJ2-5; the D gene is possibly TRBD1 (6 bases). This CDR3 contains 15 residues. Germline V CDR1 and CDR2: KGHDR, SFDVKD. Trimming took 0 bases from V and 6 from J, leaving 13 bases between them. The CDR3 sequence is CATSDLAGDAKTQYF. CDR3 bases: TGTGCCACCAGTGATTTGGCAGGGGATGCGAAGACCCAGTACTTC.

This clonotype occurred many times. This rearrangement joins TRBV20-1 to TRBJ2-3, with D uncertain. The CDR3 runs 13 residues. V was cut by 1 base and J by 4 bases, with 9 bases left in between. The germline CDR1 and CDR2 sequences are DFQATT and SNEGSKA (reference sequence). This CDR3 reads CSARVPVADTQYF. The DNA of the CDR3 is TGCAGTGCTAGAGTGCCTGTCGCAGATACGCAGTATTTT.

The rearrangement uses TRBV7-8 and TRBJ2-7; no clear D. Trimming removed 5 bases at V and 2 bases at J, with 10 bases between. CDR1 and CDR2 (germline): SGHVS, FQNEAQ. The CDR3 is 13 amino acids. In DNA form, the CDR3 reads TGTGCCAGCAGCGTCGGCAACCCCTACGAGCAGTACTTC. This encodes CASSVGNPYEQYF. The full variable domain, its missing parts supplied by reference TRBV7-8 and TRBJ2-7, is GAGVSQSPRYKVAKRGQDVALRCDPISGHVSLFWYQQALGQGPEFLTYFQNEAQLDKSGLPSDRFFAERPEGSVSTLKIQRTQQEDSAVYLCASSVGNPYEQYFGPGTRLTVT.